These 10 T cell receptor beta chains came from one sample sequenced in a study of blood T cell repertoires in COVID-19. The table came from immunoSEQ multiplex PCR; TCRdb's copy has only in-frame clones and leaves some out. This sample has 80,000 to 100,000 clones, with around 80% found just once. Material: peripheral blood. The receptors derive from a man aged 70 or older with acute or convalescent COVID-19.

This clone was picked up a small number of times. CDR3 amino acids: CASSLQQGAQPQHF. The CDR3 DNA sequence: TGTGCCAGCAGCCTACAACAGGGGGCACAGCCCCAGCATTTT. The chain links TRBV6-2 or TRBV6-3 to TRBJ1-5, with 9 nucleotides matching TRBD1. V was clipped by 6 bases and J by 7 bases; unmatched bases: 7. The germline V gene encodes CDR1 MNHEY and CDR2 SVGEGT. This CDR3 has 14 amino acids.

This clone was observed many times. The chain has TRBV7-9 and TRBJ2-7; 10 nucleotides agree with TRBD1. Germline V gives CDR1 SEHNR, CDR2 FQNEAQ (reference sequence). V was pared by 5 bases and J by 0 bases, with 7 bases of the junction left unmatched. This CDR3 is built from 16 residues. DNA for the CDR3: TGTGCCAGCAGCAGGGGAGGGACAGGGGCCTCCTACGAGCAGTACTTC. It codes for CASSRGGTGASYEQYF.

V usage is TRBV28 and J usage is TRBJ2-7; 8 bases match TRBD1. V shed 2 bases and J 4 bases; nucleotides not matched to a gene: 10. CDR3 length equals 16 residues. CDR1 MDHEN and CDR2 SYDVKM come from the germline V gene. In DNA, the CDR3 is TGTGCCAGCAGTTTACTCCGGCAGGGGGCGAGGTACGAGCAGTACTTC. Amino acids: CASSLLRQGARYEQYF.

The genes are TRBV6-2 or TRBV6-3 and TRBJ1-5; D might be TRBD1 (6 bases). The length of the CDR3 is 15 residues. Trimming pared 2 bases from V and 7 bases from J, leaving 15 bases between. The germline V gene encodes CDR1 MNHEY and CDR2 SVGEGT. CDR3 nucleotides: TGTGCCAGCAGTTACACCGGACAGTCGCGGCAGCCCCAGCATTTT. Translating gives CASSYTGQSRQPQHF.

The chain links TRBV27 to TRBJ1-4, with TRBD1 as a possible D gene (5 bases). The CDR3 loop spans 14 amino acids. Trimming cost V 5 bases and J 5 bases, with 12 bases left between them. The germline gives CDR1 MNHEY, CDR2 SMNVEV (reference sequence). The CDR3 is CASSAGRRNEKLFF. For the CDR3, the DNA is TGTGCCAGCAGTGCGGGACGCCGCAATGAAAAACTGTTTTTT.

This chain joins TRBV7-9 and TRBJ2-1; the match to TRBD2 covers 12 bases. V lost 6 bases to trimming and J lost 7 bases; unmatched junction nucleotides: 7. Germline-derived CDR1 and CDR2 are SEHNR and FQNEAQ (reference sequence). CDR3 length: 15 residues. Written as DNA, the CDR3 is TGTGCCAGCAGTCCGACTAGCGGGAGCAAGAATGAGCAGTTCTTC. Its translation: CASSPTSGSKNEQFF.

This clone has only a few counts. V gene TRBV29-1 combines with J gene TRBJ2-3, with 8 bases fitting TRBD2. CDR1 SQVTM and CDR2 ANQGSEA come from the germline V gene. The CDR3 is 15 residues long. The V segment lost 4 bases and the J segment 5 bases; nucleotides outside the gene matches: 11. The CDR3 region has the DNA TGCAGCGTTGCCGTTGGGGCGGGAGGAAGAGATACGCAGTATTTT. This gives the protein CSVAVGAGGRDTQYF.

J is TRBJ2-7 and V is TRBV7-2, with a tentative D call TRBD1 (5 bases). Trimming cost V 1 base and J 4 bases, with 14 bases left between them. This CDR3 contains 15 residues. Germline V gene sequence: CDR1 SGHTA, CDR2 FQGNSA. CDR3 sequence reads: CASSLGQGPRYEQYF. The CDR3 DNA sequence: TGTGCCAGCAGCTTAGGGCAGGGCCCCCGATACGAGCAGTACTTC.

This CDR3 reads CASSLQGLGDTQYF. In DNA, the CDR3 is TGTGCCAGCAGTCTACAGGGTTTGGGGGATACGCAGTATTTT. The chain joins TRBV6-5 to TRBJ2-3; D might be TRBD1 (6 bases). In germline, CDR1 is MNHEY, CDR2 SVGAGI. With 5 bases removed from V and 6 bases from J, the gap between germline ends came to 15 bases. The CDR3 length is 14 residues.

The CDR3 DNA follows: TGTGCCAGCAGCTTATCTCCGGGACAGGGGCTAGACATTCAGTACTTC. This encodes CASSLSPGQGLDIQYF. The gene calls are TRBV11-3 and TRBJ2-4; 10 bases line up with TRBD1. This CDR3 is 16 amino acids long. V gave up 2 bases and J gave up 8 bases; unmatched junction bases: 9. Germline V gene data show CDR1 as SGHNT and CDR2 as YENEEA.